A selection of T cell receptor beta chains follows, all from one sample in a study of T cell responses to AZD1222 COVID-19 vaccine. Profiled with immunoSEQ multiplex PCR; TCRdb holds only in-frame clones, not every one. The sample lists fewer than 100,000 clones, approximately 85% occurring once. The sample here was peripheral blood, taken on day 0 of AZD1222 vaccination. The origin of the receptors is an adult in good health. Both conserved end residues are part of each CDR3. The D gene is left open where the match is weak. For some rows the clone size is stated as once, few or many, or as a class when expanded; others skip it.

TRBJ1-3	-	-	TRBV5-1	14	TGCGCCAGCAGCTTGGACCAGGGTGGAAACACCATATATTTT	CASSLDQGGNTIYF
TRBJ1-1	-	-	TRBV19	14	TGTGCCAGTAGAAGACGACACCTTAACACTGAAGCTTTCTTT	CASRRRHLNTEAFF
TRBJ2-5	once	TRBD2	TRBV11-3	14	TGTGCCAGCAGTTCCTCGGGGGGGCGAGAGACCCAGTACTTC	CASSSSGGRETQYF
TRBJ1-2	few	-	TRBV6-1	13	TGTGCCAGCAGTGAACAGGGTTTCTATGGCTACACCTTC	CASSEQGFYGYTF
TRBJ2-5	-	-	TRBV5-4	15	TGTGCCAGCAGCTTGGGGGTTTCGGGGTGGGAGACCCAGTACTTC	CASSLGVSGWETQYF
TRBJ2-3	few	TRBD1	TRBV3-1/TRBV3-2	15	TGTGCCAGCAGCCATTCGGGACAGTATCCAGATACGCAGTATTTT	CASSHSGQYPDTQYF
TRBJ1-1	-	-	TRBV15	12	TGTGCCACCAGCATGGATAACACTGAAGCTTTCTTT	CATSMDNTEAFF
TRBJ2-3	-	TRBD2	TRBV2	15	TGTGCCAGCAGCTCCAGCGGGGGTTGGACAGATACGCAGTATTTT	CASSSSGGWTDTQYF
TRBJ2-7	-	-	TRBV28	14	TGTGCCAGCAGTTTACCCGTGGGGGGCTACGAGCAGTACTTC	CASSLPVGGYEQYF
TRBJ1-5	-	-	TRBV6-2/TRBV6-3	14	TGTGCCAGCAGCCCTGTACAGAGCAATCAGCCCCAGCATTTT	CASSPVQSNQPQHF
TRBJ1-6	-	TRBD1	TRBV5-1	15	TGCGCCAGCAGCTTGGCGACAGGGGAAAGTTCACCCCTCCACTTT	CASSLATGESSPLHF
TRBJ1-1	-	-	TRBV10-3	15	TGTGCCATCAGTCCCAACTCACAGGTGAACACTGAAGCTTTCTTT	CAISPNSQVNTEAFF
TRBJ1-2	-	TRBD1	TRBV7-2	14	TGTGCCAGCAGCAGAGGACAGGGTGGCTATGGCTACACCTTC	CASSRGQGGYGYTF
TRBJ1-2	once	TRBD1	TRBV9	19	TGTGCCAGCAGCCCGGGGGGGACAGGGTTCTTGAAGGCGGTCGGTGGCTACACCTTC	CASSPGGTGFLKAVGGYTF
TRBJ1-2	once	-	TRBV7-9	14	TGTGCCAGCAGCCCTGGGACAACCACGTTGCGCTACACCTTC	CASSPGTTTLRYTF
TRBJ2-1	-	-	TRBV25-1	16	TGTGCCAGCAGTGAACCAAGGGGGGGTCAATACAATGAGCAGTTCTTC	CASSEPRGGQYNEQFF
TRBJ2-5	-	-	TRBV6-5	16	TGTGCCAGCAGTTACTCCCTTCTAGCGAGGCAAGAGACCCAGTACTTC	CASSYSLLARQETQYF
TRBJ1-1	once	TRBD1	TRBV14	14	TGTGCCAGCAGCCACAGGGGGCCCTACACTGAAGCTTTCTTT	CASSHRGPYTEAFF
TRBJ2-5	few	-	TRBV20-1	11	TGCAGTGCTTTCTTCGTAGAGACCCAGTACTTC	CSAFFVETQYF
TRBJ1-4	-	-	TRBV5-4	14	TGTGCCAGCAGCCTGGAGGCAGGGGATGAAAAACTGTTTTTT	CASSLEAGDEKLFF
TRBJ2-2	-	TRBD2	TRBV30	14	TGTGCCTGGAGTAAAACTAGCGGGGGGACGGAGCTGTTTTTT	CAWSKTSGGTELFF
TRBJ2-2	-	-	TRBV5-1	16	TGCGCCAGCAGCCCGGATACAACACAGGGAGGCGGGGAGCTGTTTTTT	CASSPDTTQGGGELFF
TRBJ1-1	-	-	TRBV9	13	TGTGCCAGCAGCGCGACAGGATACACTGAAGCTTTCTTT	CASSATGYTEAFF
TRBJ2-1	-	-	TRBV7-2	12	TGTGCCAGCAGCTTAGCTGATCGCGGGCAGTTCTTC	CASSLADRGQFF
TRBJ1-4	-	-	TRBV5-4	16	TGTGCCAGCAGCCTTGGGGCAGGGGCCGGGAATGAAAAACTGTTTTTT	CASSLGAGAGNEKLFF
TRBJ2-5	-	TRBD2	TRBV7-2	17	TGTGCCAGCAGCTTAGGGCGACTAGCGGGGGGCCAAGAGACCCAGTACTTC	CASSLGRLAGGQETQYF
TRBJ1-4	-	-	TRBV7-9	16	TGTGCCAGCAGCTTACTTTCATACGTCGCGGATGAAAAACTGTTTTTT	CASSLLSYVADEKLFF
TRBJ2-3	-	TRBD2	TRBV9	18	TGTGCCAGCAGCGACCCGGAGACTAGCGGGCCCCTCACAGATACGCAGTATTTT	CASSDPETSGPLTDTQYF
TRBJ1-6	-	-	TRBV7-8	13	TGTGCCAGCAGCTTAGTTGGGGATAGGCCCCTCCACTTT	CASSLVGDRPLHF
TRBJ1-1	-	-	TRBV5-1	16	TGCGCCAGCAGCTTCGTACAGGGTGAGGGGAACACTGAAGCTTTCTTT	CASSFVQGEGNTEAFF
TRBJ2-3	-	-	TRBV24-1	13	TGTGCCACCAGTGATTCGGTAACAGATACGCAGTATTTT	CATSDSVTDTQYF
TRBJ1-2	-	TRBD1	TRBV9	13	TGTGCCAGCAGCCGGGACAGCATATATGGCTACACCTTC	CASSRDSIYGYTF
TRBJ1-2	few	TRBD1	TRBV7-6	17	TGTGCCAGCAGCCCCCTACAGAACTCCGACAGGGCCGGTGGCTACACCTTC	CASSPLQNSDRAGGYTF
TRBJ1-1	once	TRBD1	TRBV2	15	TGTGCCAGCAGGGGACGGACAGGGATGAACACTGAAGCTTTCTTT	CASRGRTGMNTEAFF
TRBJ2-7	-	TRBD2	TRBV9	16	TGTGCCAGCAGCGTAAGTAGCGGGGTCAGCTCCTACGAGCAGTACTTC	CASSVSSGVSSYEQYF
TRBJ1-1	-	-	TRBV5-6	16	TGTGCCAGCAGCTTGGCTAGTTACGGTAAAAACACTGAAGCTTTCTTT	CASSLASYGKNTEAFF
TRBJ1-6	-	-	TRBV2	15	TGTGCCAGCAGGAGGAGGGCCACAGGGAATTCACCCCTCCACTTT	CASRRRATGNSPLHF
TRBJ2-5	-	-	TRBV7-2	12	TGTGCCAGCAGCTTAGACTTGAAGACCCAGTACTTC	CASSLDLKTQYF
TRBJ2-1	-	TRBD1	TRBV2	16	TGTGCCAGCAGTGTTGTCCCCGGACAGGGGGCCAATGAGCAGTTCTTC	CASSVVPGQGANEQFF
TRBJ1-6	-	TRBD1	TRBV6-5	16	TGTGCCAGCAGTTACACGGCTGGGACAGGGCGTTCACCCCTCCACTTT	CASSYTAGTGRSPLHF
TRBJ1-1	-	-	TRBV6-5	16	TGTGCCAGCAGTTATCTTCGGGGGGCTGTGAAGACTGAAGCTTTCTTT	CASSYLRGAVKTEAFF
TRBJ1-1	-	-	TRBV7-5	14	TGTGCCAGAAGCTCCTGGGGGGGAGCATGCGAAGCTTTCTTT	CARSSWGGACEAFF
TRBJ2-2	-	TRBD1	TRBV24-1	18	TGTGCCACCAGTGATCACCCCAGGGGGCGCTTTCACACCGGGGAGCTGTTTTTT	CATSDHPRGRFHTGELFF
TRBJ2-3	once	-	TRBV24-1	13	TGTGCCACCAGGGGACCAGGGACAGATACGCAGTATTTT	CATRGPGTDTQYF
TRBJ2-7	-	-	TRBV18	15	TGTGCCAGCTCACCGGGGCAGGGGATCTCCTACGAGCAGTACTTC	CASSPGQGISYEQYF
TRBJ2-7	few	-	TRBV2	12	TGTGCCAGCAGCCGTACTTCCTACGAGCAGTACTTC	CASSRTSYEQYF
TRBJ1-4	-	-	TRBV7-9	15	TGTGCCAGCAGCCCAGAAGGGTGGACTAATGAAAAACTGTTTTTT	CASSPEGWTNEKLFF
TRBJ2-7	-	-	TRBV9	15	TGTGCCAGCAGCTTCAACCAAGGGTCCCCCGCCGAGCAGTACTTC	CASSFNQGSPAEQYF
TRBJ1-1	few	-	TRBV5-4	15	TGTGCCAGCAGCCCGACGACCGGAAGTGACACTGAAGCTTTCTTT	CASSPTTGSDTEAFF
TRBJ2-1	-	TRBD2	TRBV9	14	TGTGCCAGCAGCGTCACCGGGGGGGCCTCTGAGCAGTTCTTC	CASSVTGGASEQFF